This T cell receptor (beta chain) emerged from a study of spatial heterogeneity in lung cancer. Study as a whole: Available follow-up PBMC samples were sequenced, at a median of about two years post-resection.

With 6 bases removed from V and 7 bases from J, the gap between germline ends came to 18 bases. The V gene's germline CDR1 is MNHEY and CDR2 SVGAGI. The CDR3 is made up of 15 amino acids. The time point denotes: blood at routine non-recurrence follow-up after resection. The input material, whole RNA from tumor, nontumor lung or frozen PBMC, was sequenced unsorted. TCR cDNA molecules each carried a unique molecular identifier. Each CDR3 protein gets one entry after TCRdb re-called the 5' RACE reads with MiXCR. Here the sample spans 51,000 or so distinct CDR3 sequences, around 7% being singletons. Sample: PBMCs, taken at follow-up. The chain uses TRBV6-5 and TRBJ2-2, with D maybe TRBD2 (5 bases). This sequence originates from a female donor with early-stage non-small cell lung cancer. The DNA of the CDR3 is TGTGCCAGCAGACTCCCTCGGACGGGGATCGGGGAGCTGTTTTTT. Its translation: CASRLPRTGIGELFF.